This T cell receptor (beta chain) was sequenced during a study of T-cell reconstitution after alpha-beta-depleted transplantation in children. V was shortened by 0 bases and J by 7 bases, with 6 bases between the two germline ends. CDR1 is DFQATT, CDR2 SNEGSKA, per germline (reference sequence). The CDR3 totals 11 residues. This clonotype was counted many times. Unique molecular identifiers were used to barcode this TCRbeta library. One entry per CDR3 protein results from TCRdb running MiXCR on the PCR reads. The table shows hundreds of thousands of distinct CDR3 sequences, with 16% occurring only once.

This chain uses TRBV20-1 with TRBJ1-2, with a weak D call TRBD1 (5 bases). The TCR sequence derives from a human donor who donated a stem cell graft to a child with acute myeloid leukemia. The input for sequencing was PBMCs from the stem cell graft donor, taken from the stem cell graft. CDR3 DNA sequence: TGCAGTGCTAGAGAAAGGGGTGGCTACACCTTC. This gives the protein CSARERGGYTF.